These 2 T cell receptor beta chains originate from one sample sequenced in a study of blood T cells in healthy people across ages. A sample-barcoded 5' primer and a J-beta primer mix were used in a second PCR of about 6 to 12 cycles. Using its own MiXCR run on the 5' RACE reads, TCRdb lists one record per CDR3 protein. The table records nearly 1 million distinct CDR3 sequences, about 51% of them present only once. Sequencing was carried out using blood. The receptors were gathered from a woman between 55 and 75 years old in good health.

The chain has TRBV28 and TRBJ2-4; no reliable D call. The end of the DNA is better explained by TRBJ2-7, so the J call may be wrong. The CDR3 contains 14 residues. Germline CDR1 and CDR2: MDHEN and SYDVKM. CDR3: CASSDTRIAYEQYF. Here the CDR3 DNA reads TGTGCCAGCAGTGATACAAGGATAGCCTACGAGCAGTACTTC.

CDR3 sequence (DNA): TGTGCCAGCAGTGGTTACGGGGCTAGCGGGACCTACGAGCAGTACTTC. This codes for CASSGYGASGTYEQYF. The chain joins TRBV2 to TRBJ2-5; 9 bases agree with TRBD2. Gene TRBJ2-7 matches the end of the DNA better, so the J call may be wrong. The CDR3 covers 16 residues. Germline values: CDR1 SNHLY, CDR2 FYNNEI.